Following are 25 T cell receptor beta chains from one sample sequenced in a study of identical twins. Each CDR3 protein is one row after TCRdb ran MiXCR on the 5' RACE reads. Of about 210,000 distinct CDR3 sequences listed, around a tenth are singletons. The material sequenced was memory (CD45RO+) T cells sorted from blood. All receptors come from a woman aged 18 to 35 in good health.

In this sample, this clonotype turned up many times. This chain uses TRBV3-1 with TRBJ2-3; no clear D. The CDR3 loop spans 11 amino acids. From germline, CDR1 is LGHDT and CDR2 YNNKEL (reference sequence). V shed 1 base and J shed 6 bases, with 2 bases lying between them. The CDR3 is CASSQGDTQYF. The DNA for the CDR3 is TGTGCCAGCAGCCAAGGGGATACGCAGTATTTT.

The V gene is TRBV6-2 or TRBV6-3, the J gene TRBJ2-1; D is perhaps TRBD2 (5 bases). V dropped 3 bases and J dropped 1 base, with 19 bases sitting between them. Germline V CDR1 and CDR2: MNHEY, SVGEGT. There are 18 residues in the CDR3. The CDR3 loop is CASSYSPSSDKSYNEQFF. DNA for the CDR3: TGTGCCAGCAGTTATTCCCCGAGTAGCGACAAATCCTACAATGAGCAGTTCTTC.

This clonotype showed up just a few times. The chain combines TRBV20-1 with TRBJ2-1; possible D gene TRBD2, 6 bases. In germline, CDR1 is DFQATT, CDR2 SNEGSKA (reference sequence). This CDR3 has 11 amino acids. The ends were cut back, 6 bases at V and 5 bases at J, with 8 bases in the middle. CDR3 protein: CSAAGHNEQFF. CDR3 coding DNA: TGCAGTGCCGCGGGGCACAATGAGCAGTTCTTC.

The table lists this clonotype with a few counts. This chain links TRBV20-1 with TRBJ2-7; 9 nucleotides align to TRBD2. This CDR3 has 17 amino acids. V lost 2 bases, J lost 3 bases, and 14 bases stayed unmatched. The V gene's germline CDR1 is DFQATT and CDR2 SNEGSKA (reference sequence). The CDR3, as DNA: TGCAGTGCTAGAATAATTTATTCGCGGACTAGCGACTACGAGCAGTACTTC. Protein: CSARIIYSRTSDYEQYF.

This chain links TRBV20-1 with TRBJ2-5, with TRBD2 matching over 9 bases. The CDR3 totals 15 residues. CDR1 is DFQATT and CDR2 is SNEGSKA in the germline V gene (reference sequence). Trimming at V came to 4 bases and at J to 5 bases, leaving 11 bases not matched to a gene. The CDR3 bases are TGCAGTGCTACGGGCGGGGGGGCAACGGCGGAGACCCAGTACTTC. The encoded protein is CSATGGGATAETQYF.

The CDR3 DNA reads as TGTGCCAGCAGCTTAAAAGGGTTCCAAGAGACCCAGTACTTC. This gives the protein CASSLKGFQETQYF. This chain joins TRBV5-7 and TRBJ2-5; D gene unclear. TRBV5-7 is reported as an ORF; its role is uncertain. Trimming removed 2 bases from V and 1 base from J, with 9 bases in between. The CDR3 has 14 residues.

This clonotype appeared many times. The chain's CDR3 is CAISLSSPPGELFF. DNA for the CDR3: TGTGCCATCAGTCTGTCTAGCCCCCCCGGGGAGCTGTTTTTT. V and J are TRBV10-3 and TRBJ2-2, with a possible D match to TRBD2 (5 bases). The germline CDR1 and CDR2 sequences are ENHRY and SYGVKD. The CDR3 extends over 14 amino acids. V dropped 5 bases and J dropped 6 bases, with 13 bases sitting between them.

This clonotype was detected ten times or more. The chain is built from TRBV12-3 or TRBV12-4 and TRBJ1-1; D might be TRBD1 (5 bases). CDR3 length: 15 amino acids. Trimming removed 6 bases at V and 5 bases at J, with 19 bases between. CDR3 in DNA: TGTGCCAGCAGCTGGGGCTTCGGGGGAGGGACTGAAGCTTTCTTT. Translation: CASSWGFGGGTEAFF.

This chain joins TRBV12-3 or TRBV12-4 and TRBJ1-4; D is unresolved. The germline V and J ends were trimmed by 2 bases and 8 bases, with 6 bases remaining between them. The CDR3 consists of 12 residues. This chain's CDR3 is CASSLMGEKLFF. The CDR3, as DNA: TGTGCCAGCAGTTTAATGGGGGAAAAACTGTTTTTT.

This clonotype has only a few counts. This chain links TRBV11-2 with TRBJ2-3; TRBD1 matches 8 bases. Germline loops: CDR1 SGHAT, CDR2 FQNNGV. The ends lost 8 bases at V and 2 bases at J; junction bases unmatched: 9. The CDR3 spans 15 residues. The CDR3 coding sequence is TGTGCCAGCGGCCCGCAGGGGGCCCTCACAGATACGCAGTATTTT. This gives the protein CASGPQGALTDTQYF.

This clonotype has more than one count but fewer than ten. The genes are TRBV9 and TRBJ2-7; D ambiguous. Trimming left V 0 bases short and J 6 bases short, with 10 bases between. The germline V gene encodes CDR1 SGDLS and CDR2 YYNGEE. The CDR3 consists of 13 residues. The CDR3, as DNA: TGTGCCAGCAGCGTAGCGGTTGTGGGCGAGCAGTACTTC. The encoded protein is CASSVAVVGEQYF.

For the CDR3, the DNA is TGTGCCAGCAGCGTAGCGCCGAGGCTAGCGGGGTACAATGAGCAGTTCTTC. Protein product: CASSVAPRLAGYNEQFF. The genes are TRBV9 and TRBJ2-1; 9 nucleotides line up with TRBD2. V dropped 0 bases and J dropped 4; count of bases not matched to a gene: 8. Germline lookup yields CDR1 SGDLS and CDR2 YYNGEE. This CDR3 contains 17 residues.

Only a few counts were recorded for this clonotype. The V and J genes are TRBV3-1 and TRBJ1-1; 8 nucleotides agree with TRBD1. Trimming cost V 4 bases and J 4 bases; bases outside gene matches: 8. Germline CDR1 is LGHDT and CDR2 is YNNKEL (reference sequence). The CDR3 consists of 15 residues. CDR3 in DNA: TGTGCCAGCAGCCTTTTCAGGGGGCGCGCCACTGAAGCTTTCTTT. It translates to CASSLFRGRATEAFF. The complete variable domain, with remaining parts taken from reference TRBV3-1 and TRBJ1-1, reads DTAVSQTPKYLVTQMGNDKSIKCEQNLGHDTMYWYKQDSKKFLKIMFSYNNKELIINETVPNRFSPKSPDKAHLNLHINSLELGDSAVYFCASSLFRGRATEAFFGQGTRLTVV.

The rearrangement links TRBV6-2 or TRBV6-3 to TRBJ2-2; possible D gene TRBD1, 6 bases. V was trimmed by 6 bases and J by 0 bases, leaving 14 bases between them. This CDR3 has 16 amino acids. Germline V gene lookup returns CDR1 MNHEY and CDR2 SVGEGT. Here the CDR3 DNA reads TGTGCCAGCAGCGACCGCCGGACAGCGAACACCGGGGAGCTGTTTTTT. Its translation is CASSDRRTANTGELFF.

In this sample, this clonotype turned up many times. CDR3 residues: CASSSSGASYNEQFF. DNA for the CDR3: TGTGCCAGCAGCTCTAGCGGAGCCTCCTACAATGAGCAGTTCTTC. This chain connects TRBV7-2 to TRBJ2-1; 7 bases map to TRBD2. Germline CDR1 and CDR2: SGHTA and FQGNSA. After removal of 4 bases from V and 0 bases from J, the junction contained 3 bases not matched to a gene. The CDR3 covers 15 residues. The full variable domain, with the rest looked up from reference TRBV7-2 and TRBJ2-1, is GAGVSQSPSNKVTEKGKDVELRCDPISGHTALYWYRQSLGQGLEFLIYFQGNSAPDKSGLPSDRFSAERTGGSVSTLTIQRTQQEDSAVYLCASSSSGASYNEQFFGPGTRLTVL.

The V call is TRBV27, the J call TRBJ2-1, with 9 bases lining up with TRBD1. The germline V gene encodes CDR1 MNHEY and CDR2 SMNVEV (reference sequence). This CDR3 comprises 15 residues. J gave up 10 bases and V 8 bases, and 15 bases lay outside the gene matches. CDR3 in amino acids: CASVPDGQGSREQFF. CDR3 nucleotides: TGTGCCAGCGTGCCGGATGGACAGGGGAGTCGCGAGCAGTTCTTC.

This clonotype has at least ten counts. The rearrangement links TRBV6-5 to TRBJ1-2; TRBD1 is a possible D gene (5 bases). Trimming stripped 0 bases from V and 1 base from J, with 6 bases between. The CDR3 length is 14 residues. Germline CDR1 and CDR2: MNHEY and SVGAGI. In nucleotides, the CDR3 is TGTGCCAGCAGTTACTCGACAGTTAACTATGGCTACACCTTC. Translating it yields CASSYSTVNYGYTF.

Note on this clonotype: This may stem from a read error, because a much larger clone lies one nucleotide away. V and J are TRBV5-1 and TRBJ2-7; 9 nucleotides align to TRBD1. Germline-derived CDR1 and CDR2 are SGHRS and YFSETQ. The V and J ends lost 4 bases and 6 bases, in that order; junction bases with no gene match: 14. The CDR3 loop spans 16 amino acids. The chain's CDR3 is CASSRPPRDRVSEQYF. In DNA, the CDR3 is TGCGCCAGCAGCAGACCCCCCCGGGACAGGGTCAGCGAGCAGTACTTC.

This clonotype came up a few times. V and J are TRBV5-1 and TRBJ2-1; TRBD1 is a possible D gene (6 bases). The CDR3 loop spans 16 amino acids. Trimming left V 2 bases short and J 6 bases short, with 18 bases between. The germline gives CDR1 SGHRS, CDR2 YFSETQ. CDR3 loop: CASSFGTGTPFNEQFF. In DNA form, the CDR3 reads TGCGCCAGCAGCTTTGGTACCGGGACACCGTTCAATGAGCAGTTCTTC.

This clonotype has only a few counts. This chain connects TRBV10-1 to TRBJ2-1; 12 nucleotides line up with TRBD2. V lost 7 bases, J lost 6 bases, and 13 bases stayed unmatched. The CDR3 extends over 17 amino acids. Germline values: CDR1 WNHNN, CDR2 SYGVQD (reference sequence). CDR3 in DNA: TGCGCCAGCATCCCTAAACCTGAGACTAGCGGGAGCAATGAGCAGTTCTTC. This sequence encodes CASIPKPETSGSNEQFF.

The CDR3 spells CASNPGQGNTDTQYF. The CDR3 DNA reads TGTGCCAGCAATCCCGGACAGGGAAATACAGATACGCAGTATTTT. The J gene is TRBJ2-3, the V gene TRBV27; TRBD1 aligns across 8 bases. Per the germline V gene, CDR1 is MNHEY and CDR2 is SMNVEV (reference sequence). With V trimmed by 7 bases and J by 3 bases, 9 bases remained unmatched. This CDR3 spans 15 amino acids.

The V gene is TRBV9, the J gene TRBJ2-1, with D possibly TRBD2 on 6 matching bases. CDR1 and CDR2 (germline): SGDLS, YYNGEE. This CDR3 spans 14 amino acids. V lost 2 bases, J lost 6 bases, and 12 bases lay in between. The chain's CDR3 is CASSVSGVGNEQFF. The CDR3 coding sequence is TGTGCCAGCAGCGTTTCGGGGGTAGGCAATGAGCAGTTCTTC.

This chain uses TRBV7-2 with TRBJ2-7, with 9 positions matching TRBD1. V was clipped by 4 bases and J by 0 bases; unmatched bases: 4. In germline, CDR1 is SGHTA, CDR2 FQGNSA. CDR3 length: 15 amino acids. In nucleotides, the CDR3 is TGTGCCAGCAGCTCCACAGGGGGCTTCTCCTACGAGCAGTACTTC. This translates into CASSSTGGFSYEQYF.

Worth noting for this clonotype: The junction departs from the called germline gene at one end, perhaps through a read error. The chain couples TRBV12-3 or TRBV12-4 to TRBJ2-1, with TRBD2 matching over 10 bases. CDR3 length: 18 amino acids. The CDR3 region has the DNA TGTGCCATCAGTTTCGCCCTAGCGGGGGTGTCGTTATACAATGAGCAGTTCTTC. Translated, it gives CAISFALAGVSLYNEQFF.

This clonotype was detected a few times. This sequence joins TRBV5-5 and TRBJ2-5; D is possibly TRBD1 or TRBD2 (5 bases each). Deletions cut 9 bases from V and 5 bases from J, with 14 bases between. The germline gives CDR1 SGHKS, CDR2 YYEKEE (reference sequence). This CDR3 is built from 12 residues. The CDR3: CATGDPGETQYF. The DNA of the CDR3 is TGTGCCACCGGGGACCCGGGGGAGACCCAGTACTTC.